Listed here are 19 T cell receptor beta chains from one sample, sequenced in a study of cytomegalovirus exposure and HLA in healthy donors. Primers: 60 Vbeta forward and 13 Jbeta reverse. Generated by immunoSEQ multiplex PCR, the TCRdb table keeps only in-frame clones and is missing some. The profile shows about 89,000 clones, about four fifths of them singletons. Sequencing was performed on PBMCs. Receptors were obtained from a female donor in good health and CMV-seropositive.

The V call is TRBV14, the J call TRBJ2-5, with D hard to call. CDR1 is SGHDN, CDR2 FVKESK, per germline. V shed 2 bases and J shed 4 bases, with 2 bases lying between them. This CDR3 spans 11 amino acids. The CDR3 here is CASSQRETQYF. CDR3 nucleotide sequence: TGTGCCAGCAGCCAACGAGAGACCCAGTACTTC.

The chain carries TRBV6-5 and TRBJ1-5; tentatively, D is TRBD1 (5 bases). CDR1 is MNHEY and CDR2 is SVGAGI in the germline V gene. V dropped 5 bases and J dropped 0 bases, with 11 bases sitting between them. The CDR3 contains 15 residues. In nucleotides, the CDR3 is TGTGCCAGCAGTGCGGACATTTATAGCAATCAGCCCCAGCATTTT. Its translation is CASSADIYSNQPQHF.

This clone was observed a single time. V is TRBV7-9 and J is TRBJ1-1; the D is unclear. There are 12 residues in the CDR3. Germline V gives CDR1 SEHNR, CDR2 FQNEAQ (reference sequence). The V end was cut by 7 bases, the J end by 4 bases, with 10 bases between. The DNA for the CDR3 is TGTGCCAGCACCAATCCGGGCACTGAAGCTTTCTTT. The encoded protein is CASTNPGTEAFF.

This rearrangement joins TRBV27 to TRBJ1-2, with TRBD1 matching over 8 bases. In germline, CDR1 is MNHEY, CDR2 SMNVEV (reference sequence). V was clipped by 6 bases and J by 4 bases; unmatched bases: 4. There are 13 residues in the CDR3. CDR3 sequence: CASRPTGGYGYTF. CDR3 in DNA: TGTGCCAGCAGACCCACAGGGGGCTATGGCTACACCTTC.

This chain connects TRBV2 to TRBJ1-4; D remains ambiguous. The length of the CDR3 is 13 residues. The germline V gene has CDR1 SNHLY and CDR2 FYNNEI. V was trimmed by 8 bases and J by 5 bases, leaving 12 bases between them. CDR3 region: CASGLRTNEKLFF. In DNA form, the CDR3 reads TGTGCCAGCGGACTCCGTACGAATGAAAAACTGTTTTTT.

The chain links TRBV4-1 to TRBJ1-1; TRBD1 matches 8 bases. Germline CDR1 is MGHRA and CDR2 is YSYEKL. J was trimmed by 4 bases and V by 3 bases; bases with no gene match: 7. The CDR3 runs to 15 residues. CDR3 amino acids: CASSHQTGAGTEAFF. DNA for the CDR3: TGCGCCAGCAGCCACCAGACAGGGGCCGGCACTGAAGCTTTCTTT.

This chain links TRBV2 with TRBJ1-2; 7 nucleotides align to TRBD1. The CDR3 extends over 14 amino acids. V shed 5 bases, J shed 2 bases, and the junction held 5 bases outside the gene matches. Germline V lookup: CDR1 SNHLY, CDR2 FYNNEI. CDR3: CASSIVGGNYGYTF. CDR3 in DNA: TGTGCCAGCAGTATCGTAGGGGGCAACTATGGCTACACCTTC.

The rearrangement links TRBV19 to TRBJ1-6, with no clear D. Trimming removed 7 bases at V and 8 bases at J, with 12 bases between. Germline-derived CDR1 and CDR2 are LNHDA and SQIVND (reference sequence). This CDR3 spans 13 amino acids. The CDR3: CASKFGMDSPLHF. As DNA, the CDR3 is TGTGCCAGTAAATTCGGTATGGATTCACCCCTCCACTTT. The variable domain in full, completed from reference TRBV19 and TRBJ1-6, reads DGGITQSPKYLFRKEGQNVTLSCEQNLNHDAMYWYRQDPGQGLRLIYYSQIVNDFQKGDIAEGYSVSREKKESFPLTVTSAQKNPTAFYLCASKFGMDSPLHFGNGTRLTVT.

Worth noting for this clone: Other nucleotide sequences in the sample specify the same CDR3. This chain links TRBV5-1 with TRBJ2-3; TRBD1 might be the D (7 bases). This CDR3 has 15 amino acids. CDR1 and CDR2 from the germline V gene are SGHRS and YFSETQ. V was trimmed by 0 bases and J by 3 bases, leaving 11 bases between them. The CDR3 DNA is TGCGCCAGCAGCTTGGACAGGGGAGGTACAGATACGCAGTATTTT. Its translation is CASSLDRGGTDTQYF. Full variable domain (outside the CDR3, taken from reference TRBV5-1 and TRBJ2-3): KAGVTQTPRYLIKTRGQQVTLSCSPISGHRSVSWYQQTPGQGLQFLFEYFSETQRNKGNFPGRFSGRQFSNSRSEMNVSTLELGDSALYLCASSLDRGGTDTQYFGPGTRLTVL.

The chain combines TRBV13 with TRBJ2-7; 10 bases line up with TRBD1. Looked up from germline, CDR1 is PRHDT and CDR2 is FYEKMQ (reference sequence). V lost 5 bases to trimming and J lost 7 bases; unmatched junction nucleotides: 5. This CDR3 comprises 13 residues. In DNA, the CDR3 is TGTGCCAGCAGCCGGGACAGGGGTCTTGAGCAGTACTTC. It encodes CASSRDRGLEQYF.

The gene calls are TRBV5-5 and TRBJ1-1; 10 bases agree with TRBD1. CDR3 length equals 15 residues. CDR1 SGHKS and CDR2 YYEKEE come from the germline V gene (reference sequence). The V segment lost 4 bases and the J segment 1 base; nucleotides outside the gene matches: 4. The CDR3 loop is CASSTRQGANTEAFF. CDR3 bases: TGTGCCAGCAGCACCCGACAGGGGGCGAACACTGAAGCTTTCTTT.

This clone was detected a few times. This chain connects TRBV28 to TRBJ2-7; a possible D gene is TRBD2 (5 bases). Trimming took off 6 bases at V and 2 bases at J, with 14 bases between the two ends. The CDR3 totals 14 residues. Germline V lookup: CDR1 MDHEN, CDR2 SYDVKM. The CDR3 spells CASRAAGMTYEQYF. The CDR3 bases are TGTGCCAGCAGGGCGGCGGGCATGACCTACGAGCAGTACTTC.

The sample holds one count of this clone. V and J are TRBV30 and TRBJ1-4, with D uncertain. Trimming took off 0 bases at V and 6 bases at J, with 8 bases between the two ends. The CDR3 sequence is 13 residues long. The germline CDR1 and CDR2 sequences are GTSNPN and SVGIG (reference sequence). CDR3 in DNA: TGTGCCTGGAGTGTGAGACTCCATGAAAAACTGTTTTTT. It encodes CAWSVRLHEKLFF.

Only a few counts were recorded for this clone. V usage is TRBV28 and J usage is TRBJ2-7, with D maybe TRBD2 (7 bases). The germline CDR1 and CDR2 sequences are MDHEN and SYDVKM. The length of the CDR3 is 12 residues. V gave up 3 bases and J gave up 7 bases, with 10 bases separating them. The CDR3 DNA reads TGTGCCAGCAGTTTGGGGGGGCGGGAGCAGTACTTC. This sequence encodes CASSLGGREQYF.

The chain carries TRBV4-2 and TRBJ2-1; 14 bases agree with TRBD2. The CDR3 totals 18 residues. The junction had 7 bases not matched to a gene; V was cut back by 4 bases and J by 2 bases. Germline lookup yields CDR1 LGHNA and CDR2 YNFKEQ. The CDR3 nucleotides are TGTGCCAGCAGCCTCCAGACTAGCGGGGGGGACCCCTACAATGAGCAGTTCTTC. Encoded protein: CASSLQTSGGDPYNEQFF.

This chain joins TRBV7-9 and TRBJ1-1; tentative D call: TRBD1 (5 bases). V was clipped by 1 base and J by 3 bases, with 6 bases between them. Germline-derived CDR1 and CDR2 are SEHNR and FQNEAQ (reference sequence). This CDR3 is built from 13 residues. The CDR3 DNA reads as TGTGCCAGCAGCTTAGAACAGGACACTGAAGCTTTCTTT. Its translation: CASSLEQDTEAFF.

The chain carries TRBV30 and TRBJ2-7; tentatively, D is TRBD2 (7 bases). The V end was cut by 2 bases, the J end by 0 bases, with 14 bases between. Per germline, CDR1 GTSNPN and CDR2 SVGIG (reference sequence). The CDR3 loop spans 15 amino acids. The CDR3 DNA sequence: TGTGCCTGGAGTCCTGCGGGGGCCCTCTCCTACGAGCAGTACTTC. This sequence encodes CAWSPAGALSYEQYF.

The J gene is TRBJ1-3, the V gene TRBV4-1; 9 bases are shared with TRBD1. The CDR3 sequence is 16 residues long. Germline values: CDR1 MGHRA, CDR2 YSYEKL. V shed 1 base and J 5 bases; nucleotides not matched to a gene: 6. This chain's CDR3 is CASSQGPGTGRNTIYF. The CDR3 DNA follows: TGCGCCAGCAGCCAAGGCCCCGGGACAGGGAGAAACACCATATATTTT.

This chain links TRBV5-5 with TRBJ2-1, with D maybe TRBD1 (6 bases). CDR3 length equals 16 residues. V lost 2 bases, J lost 0 bases, and 12 bases lay in between. Germline loops: CDR1 SGHKS, CDR2 YYEKEE (reference sequence). CDR3 region: CASSFRTESSYNEQFF. CDR3 sequence (DNA): TGTGCCAGCAGCTTTAGGACAGAGAGCTCCTACAATGAGCAGTTCTTC.